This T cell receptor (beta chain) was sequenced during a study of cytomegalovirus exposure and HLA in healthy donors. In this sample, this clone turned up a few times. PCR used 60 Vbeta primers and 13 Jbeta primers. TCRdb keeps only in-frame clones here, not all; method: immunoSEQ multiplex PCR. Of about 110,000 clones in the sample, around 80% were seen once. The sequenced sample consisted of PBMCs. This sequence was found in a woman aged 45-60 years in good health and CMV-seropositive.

The CDR3, as DNA: TGTGCCAGAACGGGAGATGGACCCGGCAATCAGCCCCAGCATTTT. This encodes CARTGDGPGNQPQHF. This chain uses TRBV28 with TRBJ1-5; D is uncertain. V was pared by 9 bases and J by 2 bases, with 17 bases between. This CDR3 has 15 amino acids. The V gene's germline CDR1 is MDHEN and CDR2 SYDVKM.